This T cell receptor (beta chain) was recorded in a study of cytomegalovirus exposure and HLA in healthy donors. A remark on this clone: The target antigen is unknown.

Primers for the PCR totalled 60 Vbeta and 13 Jbeta. The table came from immunoSEQ multiplex PCR; TCRdb's copy has only in-frame clones and leaves some out. Of roughly 90,000 clones listed, about four fifths are singletons. Study results and limitations: Clonal expansion, a later analysis showed, was greater in HLA-associated TCR beta chains than in equally common others. Association with HLA alleles at 0.05 false discovery rate was found for around 17,000 TCR beta sequences in a later analysis. Common viral pathogens (according to a later analysis) appeared linked to several of the most significant clusters.

This CDR3 has 15 amino acids. V lost 3 bases to trimming and J lost 10 bases; unmatched junction nucleotides: 9. Per the germline V gene, CDR1 is SGDLS and CDR2 is YYNGEE. This receptor was identified in a man younger than 35 in good health and CMV-seronegative. The specimen was PBMCs. The chain is built from TRBV9 and TRBJ1-6, with 8 bases aligning to TRBD1. CDR3 loop: CASSAGNRGGSPLHF. CDR3 DNA: TGTGCCAGCAGCGCAGGAAACAGGGGGGGATCACCCCTCCACTTT.